One and the same sample provided the 18 T cell receptor beta chains below, sequenced in a study of cytomegalovirus exposure and HLA in healthy donors. The study ran its PCR with 60 Vbeta and 13 Jbeta primers. Produced via immunoSEQ multiplex PCR; TCRdb's table is partial and in-frame only. The repertoire holds about 160,000 clones, roughly 80% seen once, with under 1.1% in the top ten. Specimen: PBMCs. The receptors here all came from a man aged 25 to 40 in good health and CMV-seronegative.

The genes are TRBV15 and TRBJ2-2; D ambiguous. The CDR3 covers 15 residues. The V and J ends lost 1 base and 2 bases respectively, with 8 bases between them. Per the germline V gene, CDR1 is LNHNV and CDR2 is YYDKDF (reference sequence). CDR3: CATSRVLLNTGELFF. The CDR3 bases are TGTGCCACCAGCAGAGTCCTTTTAAACACCGGGGAGCTGTTTTTT.

J is TRBJ2-5 and V is TRBV6-1; TRBD2 matches at 8 bases. Germline V lookup: CDR1 MNHNS, CDR2 SASEGT. Unmatched junction bases numbered 7, after V lost 0 bases and J lost 4 bases. The length of the CDR3 is 16 residues. Here the CDR3 DNA reads TGTGCCAGCAGTGAAGCGGGGGCGGGGGGTGGAGAGACCCAGTACTTC. Translating it yields CASSEAGAGGGETQYF.

The rearrangement uses TRBV27 and TRBJ1-2; weak D call: TRBD1 (6 bases). There are 13 residues in the CDR3. Germline lookup yields CDR1 MNHEY and CDR2 SMNVEV (reference sequence). V was clipped by 3 bases and J by 1 base, with 6 bases between them. Here the CDR3 reads CASSFRGNYGYTF. Written as DNA, the CDR3 is TGTGCCAGCAGTTTCAGGGGTAACTATGGCTACACCTTC.

The chain joins TRBV6-6 to TRBJ2-5, with a possible D match to TRBD2 (5 bases). The length of the CDR3 is 11 residues. V was pared by 5 bases and J by 5 bases, with 6 bases between. The germline gives CDR1 MNHNY, CDR2 SVGAGI (reference sequence). In nucleotides, the CDR3 is TGTGCCAGCAGTCGAGGGGAGACCCAGTACTTC. It encodes CASSRGETQYF.

There are a few counts of this clone. The chain couples TRBV16 to TRBJ2-7; no firm D call. V shed 2 bases and J shed 3 bases, with 11 bases lying between them. The CDR3 is 14 residues long. The germline CDR1 and CDR2 sequences are KGHSY and FQNENV. Written as DNA, the CDR3 is TGTGCCAGCAGCCAAGATTTGGGCATCTACGAGCAGTACTTC. Encoded protein: CASSQDLGIYEQYF.

CDR3 DNA sequence: TGTGCCAGCAGCTTGCAGTTGGGCCTTACTTACAATGAGCAGTTCTTC. As protein: CASSLQLGLTYNEQFF. The chain is built from TRBV7-9 and TRBJ2-1, with D hard to call. V lost 3 bases and J 4 bases, leaving 16 bases between the germline ends. The CDR3 contains 16 residues. The V gene's germline CDR1 is SEHNR and CDR2 FQNEAQ (reference sequence).

This chain joins TRBV6-5 and TRBJ2-7; D perhaps matches TRBD1 (6 bases). Germline V gene lookup returns CDR1 MNHEY and CDR2 SVGAGI. V lost 7 bases to trimming and J lost 2 bases, with 18 bases between them. The CDR3 is 15 amino acids. This chain's CDR3 is CASTPSGHLTYEQYF. Written as DNA, the CDR3 is TGTGCCAGCACCCCGTCGGGACACCTGACCTACGAGCAGTACTTC.

The chain recombines TRBV6-1 with TRBJ2-5; 13 bases agree with TRBD2. Trimming cost V 4 bases and J 3 bases; bases outside gene matches: 17. The CDR3 length is 20 residues. CDR1 is MNHNS, CDR2 SASEGT, per germline. Here the CDR3 reads CASSARLRLGTSGVEETQYF. CDR3 coding DNA: TGTGCCAGCAGTGCCCGACTGCGGTTGGGGACTAGCGGGGTTGAAGAGACCCAGTACTTC.

The chain uses TRBV7-2 and TRBJ2-1; D is uncertain. From germline, CDR1 is SGHTA and CDR2 FQGNSA. The CDR3 runs 15 residues. V shed 6 bases and J shed 0 bases, with 12 bases lying between them. CDR3: CASRFPGSSYNEQFF. CDR3 nucleotides: TGTGCCAGCAGGTTCCCCGGTAGCTCCTACAATGAGCAGTTCTTC. Looking up the rest from reference TRBV7-2 and TRBJ2-1 gives the full variable domain: GAGVSQSPSNKVTEKGKDVELRCDPISGHTALYWYRQSLGQGLEFLIYFQGNSAPDKSGLPSDRFSAERTGGSVSTLTIQRTQQEDSAVYLCASRFPGSSYNEQFFGPGTRLTVL.

The V and J genes are TRBV10-3 and TRBJ1-1; 9 bases fit TRBD1. In germline, CDR1 is ENHRY, CDR2 SYGVKD. With V trimmed by 6 bases and J by 11 bases, 10 bases remained unmatched. This CDR3 spans 13 amino acids. CDR3 sequence reads: CAISGTGGGWAFF. CDR3 DNA sequence: TGTGCCATCAGCGGTACAGGGGGCGGATGGGCTTTCTTT.

This clone was observed a handful of times. V is TRBV5-1 and J is TRBJ2-7; TRBD1 matches 7 bases. The CDR3 consists of 14 residues. V lost 2 bases and J lost 5; bases outside the gene matches: 7. CDR1 and CDR2 from the germline V gene are SGHRS and YFSETQ. In DNA form, the CDR3 reads TGCGCCAGCAGCTTTGGACAGGTCCTAAACGAGCAGTACTTC. Its translation: CASSFGQVLNEQYF.

V usage is TRBV2 and J usage is TRBJ2-1, with TRBD2 matching 11 bases. This CDR3 has 17 amino acids. Unmatched junction bases numbered 5, after V lost 1 base and J lost 3 bases. Germline values: CDR1 SNHLY, CDR2 FYNNEI. The DNA for the CDR3 is TGTGCCAGCAGTGAAGTCCCTAGCGGGAGGAACTACAATGAGCAGTTCTTC. It is translated as CASSEVPSGRNYNEQFF.

This clone has a handful of counts. The V gene is TRBV19, the J gene TRBJ2-5; D might be TRBD1 (5 bases). Germline V gene lookup returns CDR1 LNHDA and CDR2 SQIVND (reference sequence). The V end was cut by 6 bases, the J end by 5 bases, with 10 bases between. This CDR3 comprises 12 residues. The CDR3 DNA reads as TGTGCCAGTAGGGGCAGGGTTGAGACCCAGTACTTC. This gives the protein CASRGRVETQYF.

The V call is TRBV14, the J call TRBJ2-2, with D hard to call. Between the trimmed V and J ends, which lost 1 base and 1 base, there was a span of 4 bases. The CDR3 is made up of 14 amino acids. Germline assignment: CDR1 SGHDN and CDR2 FVKESK. Here the CDR3 DNA reads TGTGCCAGCAGCCAAGTTATGAACACCGGGGAGCTGTTTTTT. Residues: CASSQVMNTGELFF.

This clone was detected once. The V and J genes are TRBV7-3 and TRBJ2-7; TRBD1 matches at 9 bases. Germline CDR1 reads SGHTA; CDR2 reads FQGTGA. J lost 3 bases, V lost 0 bases, and 6 bases had no gene match. The CDR3 contains 16 residues. The CDR3 nucleotides are TGTGCCAGCAGCTTAACGGGGACAGGGAATAACTACGAGCAGTACTTC. It yields the protein CASSLTGTGNNYEQYF. Full variable domain (outside the CDR3, taken from reference TRBV7-3 and TRBJ2-7): GAGVSQTPSNKVTEKGKYVELRCDPISGHTALYWYRQSLGQGPEFLIYFQGTGAADDSGLPNDRFFAVRPEGSVSTLKIQRTERGDSAVYLCASSLTGTGNNYEQYFGPGTRLTVT.

This clone was detected only once. The chain joins TRBV2 to TRBJ2-2, with D possibly being TRBD2 (5 bases). This CDR3 is built from 14 residues. Germline V gives CDR1 SNHLY, CDR2 FYNNEI. Deletions cut 4 bases from V and 5 bases from J, with 11 bases between. The CDR3 DNA follows: TGTGCCAGCAGTGGGACTGCAATTACCGGGGAGCTGTTTTTT. This translates into CASSGTAITGELFF.

The rearrangement links TRBV7-9 to TRBJ2-1; D might be TRBD1 (5 bases). V gave up 5 bases and J gave up 15 bases, with 20 bases separating them. Germline V lookup: CDR1 SEHNR, CDR2 FQNEAQ (reference sequence). This CDR3 has 13 amino acids. The DNA of the CDR3 is TGTGCCAGCAGCCCTAAAAAGGACACGACGGGGTTCTTC. Its protein is CASSPKKDTTGFF.

This clone was observed a few times. The V gene is TRBV27, the J gene TRBJ2-3, with TRBD2 identical over 16 bases. This CDR3 has 19 residues. Germline assignment: CDR1 MNHEY and CDR2 SMNVEV (reference sequence). Losses at the gene ends were 7 bases for V and 2 bases for J; bases not matched to a gene: 12. The CDR3 DNA follows: TGTGCCAGCACTCGGGGACTAGCGGGGGGGCCATTCTTCACAGATACGCAGTATTTT. It is translated as CASTRGLAGGPFFTDTQYF.